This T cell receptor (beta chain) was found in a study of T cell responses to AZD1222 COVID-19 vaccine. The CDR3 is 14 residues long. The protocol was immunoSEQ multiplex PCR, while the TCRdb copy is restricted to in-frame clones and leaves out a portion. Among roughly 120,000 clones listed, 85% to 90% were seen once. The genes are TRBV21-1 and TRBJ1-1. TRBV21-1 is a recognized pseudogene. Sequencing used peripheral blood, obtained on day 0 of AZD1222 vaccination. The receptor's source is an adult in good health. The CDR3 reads CASSKGGADTEAFF. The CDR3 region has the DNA TGTGCCAGCAGCAAAGGGGGGGCGGACACTGAAGCTTTCTTT.